A single sample is the source of the 16 T cell receptor beta chains below, sequenced in a study of blood T cell repertoires in COVID-19. Only in-frame clones appear in the TCRdb table, and some are missing; sequencing was by immunoSEQ multiplex PCR. The data contain about 200,000 clones, around 90% of them singletons. The source material was peripheral blood. These receptors all stem from a man aged 60 to 69 with acute or convalescent COVID-19.

The chain is built from TRBV7-2 and TRBJ2-1, with TRBD2 as a possible D gene (5 bases). V was clipped by 4 bases and J by 0 bases, with 10 bases between them. Germline CDR1 and CDR2: SGHTA and FQGNSA. The CDR3 spans 15 residues. Here the CDR3 DNA reads TGTGCCAGCAGCTCCCGACTACTCTCCTACAATGAGCAGTTCTTC. It translates to CASSSRLLSYNEQFF.

The V call is TRBV11-2, the J call TRBJ2-1; tentative D call: TRBD2 (6 bases). This CDR3 comprises 15 residues. In germline, CDR1 is SGHAT, CDR2 FQNNGV. Trimming took 1 base from V and 7 from J, leaving 14 bases between them. CDR3 in amino acids: CASSLGERRGNEQFF. CDR3 coding DNA: TGTGCCAGCAGCTTAGGGGAACGCCGGGGGAATGAGCAGTTCTTC.

This clone has only a few counts. The genes are TRBV7-3 and TRBJ1-6; perhaps TRBD1 as D (5 bases). With 5 bases removed from V and 10 bases from J, the gap between germline ends came to 15 bases. This CDR3 region has 14 residues. In germline, CDR1 is SGHTA, CDR2 FQGTGA. The CDR3 nucleotides read TGTGCCAGCAGCGACTCCGGGGGAGGGTCACCCCTCCACTTT. Encoded protein: CASSDSGGGSPLHF.

The chain has TRBV18 and TRBJ2-7; D might be TRBD1 (5 bases). The V and J ends lost 4 bases and 7 bases respectively, with 17 bases between them. CDR1 and CDR2 from the germline V gene are KGHSH and LQKENI. The CDR3 is 14 residues long. CDR3 bases: TGTGCCAGCTCACAGAGCAATTGGCAGGGTGAGCAGTACTTC. Encoded protein: CASSQSNWQGEQYF.

The rearrangement links TRBV27 to TRBJ1-2; D unclear. This CDR3 is 13 amino acids long. Germline values: CDR1 MNHEY, CDR2 SMNVEV (reference sequence). Trimming cost V 4 bases and J 4 bases, with 10 bases left between them. The CDR3 sequence is CASSSRGIYGYTF. CDR3 DNA: TGTGCCAGCAGTTCCCGAGGGATCTATGGCTACACCTTC.

The chain is built from TRBV19 and TRBJ1-1; possibly TRBD1 for D (6 bases). The CDR3 covers 16 residues. Germline V gene lookup returns CDR1 LNHDA and CDR2 SQIVND (reference sequence). Trimming removed 1 base from V and 1 base from J, with 13 bases in between. The chain's CDR3 is CASSIAGVGANTEAFF. CDR3 coding DNA: TGTGCCAGTAGTATAGCCGGAGTGGGGGCGAACACTGAAGCTTTCTTT.

This chain connects TRBV25-1 to TRBJ2-1, with D tentatively TRBD1 (5 bases). The CDR3 has 16 residues. Germline values: CDR1 MGHDK, CDR2 SYGVNS. V gave up 2 bases and J gave up 0 bases, with 11 bases separating them. The CDR3 region has the DNA TGTGCCAGCAGTGAAAGGGGAAGCAGCTCCTACAATGAGCAGTTCTTC. It codes for CASSERGSSSYNEQFF. Variable domain in full (rest from reference TRBV25-1 and TRBJ2-1): EADIYQTPRYLVIGTGKKITLECSQTMGHDKMYWYQQDPGMELHLIHYSYGVNSTEKGDLSSESTVSRIRTEHFPLTLESARPSHTSQYLCASSERGSSSYNEQFFGPGTRLTVL.

V is TRBV28 and J is TRBJ1-5; D gene unclear. V was cut by 3 bases and J by 6 bases, with 6 bases left in between. This CDR3 is built from 12 residues. Germline-derived CDR1 and CDR2 are MDHEN and SYDVKM. CDR3 bases: TGTGCCAGCAGTTTGAGTGGTCAGCCCCAGCATTTT. Protein product: CASSLSGQPQHF.

In this sample, this clone turned up a few times. J is TRBJ1-6 and V is TRBV5-6; 10 bases align to TRBD1. V shed 4 bases and J 9 bases; nucleotides not matched to a gene: 4. This CDR3 is 14 amino acids long. The V gene's germline CDR1 is SGHDT and CDR2 YYEEEE. CDR3 coding DNA: TGTGCCAGCAGCCGCAGGACAGGGGGTTCACCCCTCCACTTT. It codes for CASSRRTGGSPLHF.

V and J are TRBV11-2 and TRBJ2-1, with TRBD2 as a possible D gene (7 bases). Germline V gives CDR1 SGHAT, CDR2 FQNNGV. Between the trimmed V and J ends, which lost 1 base and 3 bases, there was a span of 19 bases. The CDR3 is 18 amino acids. CDR3 sequence reads: CASSLGASGGGDYNEQFF. The CDR3 DNA follows: TGTGCCAGCAGCTTAGGCGCCTCTGGCGGGGGCGACTACAATGAGCAGTTCTTC.

The chain combines TRBV18 with TRBJ1-3, with D uncertain. The CDR3 consists of 14 residues. Germline V CDR1 and CDR2: KGHSH, LQKENI. Trimming shortened V by 2 bases and J by 0 bases, and 5 bases separated the two germline ends. The CDR3 sequence is CASSPAHSGNTIYF. The CDR3 DNA reads TGTGCCAGCTCACCAGCACACTCTGGAAACACCATATATTTT. Supplemented by reference TRBV18 and TRBJ1-3, the full variable domain reads NAGVMQNPRHLVRRRGQEARLRCSPMKGHSHVYWYRQLPEEGLKFMVYLQKENIIDESGMPKERFSAEFPKEGPSILRIQQVVRGDSAAYFCASSPAHSGNTIYFGEGSWLTVV.

This rearrangement joins TRBV6-6 to TRBJ1-6, with 10 bases that match TRBD1. CDR1 is MNHNY, CDR2 SVGAGI, per germline (reference sequence). The junction had 10 bases not matched to a gene; V was cut back by 6 bases and J by 8 bases. This CDR3 is built from 16 residues. The CDR3 protein is CASRTTGGARDSPLHF. DNA for the CDR3: TGTGCCAGCAGAACGACAGGGGGCGCTAGGGATTCACCCCTCCACTTT.

The gene calls are TRBV7-2 and TRBJ1-2, with 9 positions matching TRBD1. The CDR3 covers 13 residues. Germline loops: CDR1 SGHTA, CDR2 FQGNSA. The ends lost 5 bases at V and 8 bases at J; junction bases unmatched: 6. This CDR3 reads CASSPNTGGGYTF. DNA of the CDR3: TGTGCCAGCAGCCCCAATACAGGGGGCGGCTACACCTTC.

CDR3 sequence reads: CASSLAGTGRVQYF. The CDR3 coding sequence is TGTGCCAGCAGCTTAGCGGGGACAGGGAGAGTTCAGTACTTC. This chain links TRBV7-8 with TRBJ2-4; 9 positions agree with TRBD1. V trimming: 0 bases; J trimming: 11 bases; junction bases outside the gene matches: 5. Germline V lookup: CDR1 SGHVS, CDR2 FQNEAQ. CDR3 length equals 14 residues.

The gene calls are TRBV7-3 and TRBJ2-5, with 11 bases identical to TRBD1. The CDR3 contains 15 residues. With V trimmed by 3 bases and J by 1 base, 1 base remained unmatched. The germline V gene has CDR1 SGHTA and CDR2 FQGTGA. CDR3 sequence (DNA): TGTGCCAGCAGCTTCGGGACAGGGGGCCAAGAGACCCAGTACTTC. This codes for CASSFGTGGQETQYF.

This clone was counted a single time. The chain recombines TRBV4-1 with TRBJ1-6; tentatively, D is TRBD1 (5 bases). Per germline, CDR1 MGHRA and CDR2 YSYEKL. The CDR3 is made up of 16 amino acids. V lost 4 bases, J lost 0 bases, and 10 bases lay in between. This CDR3 is CASSPQESSYNSPLHF. The CDR3 region has the DNA TGCGCCAGCAGCCCACAGGAGAGCTCCTATAATTCACCCCTCCACTTT.